Listed below are T cell receptor beta chains from one sample, sequenced in a study of blood T cell repertoires in COVID-19. Clones were sequenced by immunoSEQ multiplex PCR, and TCRdb holds only the in-frame ones, with some missing. Among some 210,000 clones, approximately 75% were seen once, and the ten largest hold around 9.2%. Sequenced: PBMCs or T cells enriched from blood (not recorded which). The receptors were gathered from a man aged 35 to 55 who had recovered from COVID-19. Each CDR3 is given with its conserved first and last residue. Fields, in order: J gene, clone size, D gene, V gene, CDR3 protein, CDR3 DNA. D genes are given only for firm matches. Part of the rows lack a size; the others show once, few, many or a class for expanded clones.

J: TRBJ1-2
size: .
D: TRBD1
V: TRBV27
CDR3: CASSLGTGTRYGYTF
DNA: TGTGCCAGCAGTTTAGGGACAGGTACCCGCTATGGCTACACCTTC

J: TRBJ2-5
size: .
D: TRBD2
V: TRBV5-1
CDR3: CASSPGTSGSARRETQYF
DNA: TGCGCCAGCAGCCCCGGGACTAGCGGGAGTGCTCGGAGAGAGACCCAGTACTTC

J: TRBJ2-7
size: .
D: TRBD2
V: TRBV5-4
CDR3: CASSQASGISYEQYF
DNA: TGTGCCAGCAGCCAAGCTAGCGGGATCTCCTACGAGCAGTACTTC

J: TRBJ1-4
size: .
D: .
V: TRBV3-1/TRBV3-2
CDR3: CASSRSGGNEKLFF
DNA: TGTGCCAGCAGCCGATCTGGGGGGAATGAAAAACTGTTTTTT

J: TRBJ2-3
size: .
D: .
V: TRBV11-3
CDR3: CASSLGASMQDTQYF
DNA: TGTGCCAGCAGCTTGGGGGCCAGTATGCAAGATACGCAGTATTTT

J: TRBJ2-1
size: .
D: TRBD2
V: TRBV9
CDR3: CASSVSLAAGLNNEQFF
DNA: TGTGCCAGCAGCGTATCACTAGCGGCGGGCCTAAACAATGAGCAGTTCTTC

J: TRBJ2-4
size: .
D: .
V: TRBV5-8
CDR3: CASSLAGVAKNIQYF
DNA: TGTGCCAGCAGCTTGGCCGGAGTAGCCAAAAACATTCAGTACTTC

J: TRBJ1-5
size: .
D: .
V: TRBV5-6
CDR3: CASSPGRDNQPQHF
DNA: TGTGCCAGCAGTCCAGGGAGGGACAATCAGCCCCAGCATTTT

J: TRBJ1-1
size: .
D: .
V: TRBV6-1
CDR3: CASSERRTEAFF
DNA: TGTGCCAGCAGTGAGAGGAGGACTGAAGCTTTCTTT

J: TRBJ2-1
size: .
D: TRBD2
V: TRBV6-1
CDR3: CASSEAGLLAGLNNEQFF
DNA: TGTGCCAGCAGTGAAGCGGGTTTACTAGCGGGTCTAAACAATGAGCAGTTCTTC

J: TRBJ2-5
size: once
D: TRBD2
V: TRBV24-1
CDR3: CATSEGTSGRRQETQYF
DNA: TGTGCCACCAGCGAAGGGACTAGCGGGAGGCGGCAAGAGACCCAGTACTTC

J: TRBJ1-5
size: .
D: .
V: TRBV10-3
CDR3: CAISAEYSNQPQHF
DNA: TGTGCCATCAGTGCTGAGTATAGCAATCAGCCCCAGCATTTT

J: TRBJ1-5
size: .
D: .
V: TRBV6-5
CDR3: CASSYREGQPQHF
DNA: TGTGCCAGCAGTTATAGGGAGGGTCAGCCCCAGCATTTT

J: TRBJ1-3
size: .
D: .
V: TRBV5-6
CDR3: CASSLLERGNTIYF
DNA: TGTGCCAGCAGCTTGTTAGAGAGAGGAAACACCATATATTTT

J: TRBJ2-2
size: few
D: TRBD1
V: TRBV10-2
CDR3: CASSGGQGTGELFF
DNA: TGCGCCAGCAGTGGGGGACAGGGAACCGGGGAGCTGTTTTTT

J: TRBJ2-7
size: few
D: .
V: TRBV18
CDR3: CASSIPGSYEQYF
DNA: TGTGCCAGCTCAATCCCAGGGTCCTACGAGCAGTACTTC

J: TRBJ1-4
size: .
D: .
V: TRBV6-5
CDR3: CASSRTVATNEKLFF
DNA: TGTGCCAGCAGTCGGACAGTTGCAACTAATGAAAAACTGTTTTTT

J: TRBJ1-5
size: .
D: .
V: TRBV6-5
CDR3: CASTRAGSNQPQHF
DNA: TGTGCCAGCACCCGGGCAGGGAGCAATCAGCCCCAGCATTTT

J: TRBJ2-7
size: few
D: TRBD1
V: TRBV18
CDR3: CASSPPADRGSYEQYF
DNA: TGTGCCAGCTCACCACCAGCGGACAGGGGATCGTACGAGCAGTACTTC

J: TRBJ1-1
size: .
D: TRBD1
V: TRBV27
CDR3: CASSWGTGTEAFF
DNA: TGTGCCAGCAGTTGGGGGACAGGCACTGAAGCTTTCTTT

J: TRBJ1-2
size: .
D: TRBD1
V: TRBV7-9
CDR3: CASSLWDRSYF
DNA: TGTGCCAGCAGCTTATGGGACAGGAGCTACTTC

J: TRBJ2-7
size: .
D: TRBD2
V: TRBV7-2
CDR3: CASSLAGDYEQYF
DNA: TGTGCCAGCAGCTTGGCGGGAGACTACGAGCAGTACTTC

J: TRBJ2-6
size: .
D: .
V: TRBV6-5
CDR3: CASSYAGSGANVLTF
DNA: TGTGCCAGCAGTTACGCGGGCTCTGGGGCCAACGTCCTGACTTTC

J: TRBJ1-5
size: .
D: TRBD1
V: TRBV19
CDR3: CASNYRDRASQPQHF
DNA: TGTGCCAGTAACTATCGGGACAGGGCGAGCCAGCCCCAGCATTTT

J: TRBJ2-7
size: few
D: .
V: TRBV4-1
CDR3: CASSQGGPYEQYF
DNA: TGCGCCAGCAGCCAAGGAGGTCCCTACGAGCAGTACTTC

J: TRBJ1-1
size: .
D: TRBD1
V: TRBV27
CDR3: CASSPRTGKNTEAFF
DNA: TGTGCCAGCAGTCCCCGGACAGGGAAGAACACTGAAGCTTTCTTT

J: TRBJ2-3
size: .
D: TRBD2
V: TRBV6-4
CDR3: CASRVLAGAVDTQYF
DNA: TGTGCCAGCAGAGTCCTAGCGGGAGCAGTAGATACGCAGTATTTT

J: TRBJ2-7
size: .
D: TRBD1
V: TRBV20-1
CDR3: CRADRDYEQYF
DNA: TGCAGAGCTGACAGGGATTACGAGCAGTACTTC

J: TRBJ2-7
size: .
D: .
V: TRBV7-2
CDR3: CASSPSQYYEQYF
DNA: TGTGCCAGCAGCCCCAGTCAATACTACGAGCAGTACTTC

J: TRBJ2-7
size: .
D: TRBD1
V: TRBV5-1
CDR3: CASFPGQGSEQYF
DNA: TGCGCCAGCTTTCCGGGACAGGGGTCCGAGCAGTACTTC

J: TRBJ1-4
size: .
D: .
V: TRBV7-9
CDR3: CASSSTPGTWEKLFF
DNA: TGTGCCAGCAGCTCAACCCCGGGTACGTGGGAAAAACTGTTTTTT

J: TRBJ2-7
size: .
D: TRBD2
V: TRBV7-9
CDR3: CASSPLGSGRGYEQYF
DNA: TGTGCCAGCAGCCCCCTGGGGAGCGGGAGAGGGTACGAGCAGTACTTC

J: TRBJ1-3
size: few
D: .
V: TRBV4-2
CDR3: CASSQDPLGSSGNTIYF
DNA: TGTGCCAGCAGCCAAGACCCCCTCGGGAGCTCTGGAAACACCATATATTTT

J: TRBJ1-6
size: .
D: TRBD1
V: TRBV7-9
CDR3: CASSLSQGDSPLHF
DNA: TGTGCCAGCAGCTTAAGTCAGGGGGACTCACCCCTCCACTTT

J: TRBJ2-5
size: many
D: .
V: TRBV7-2
CDR3: CASSLMGIGGETQYF
DNA: TGTGCCAGCAGCTTAATGGGGATCGGGGGAGAGACCCAGTACTTC

J: TRBJ2-7
size: .
D: .
V: TRBV7-9
CDR3: CASSSLGGGPQGYEQYF
DNA: TGTGCCAGCAGCTCCTTAGGGGGGGGTCCCCAAGGCTACGAGCAGTACTTC

J: TRBJ1-2
size: .
D: TRBD1
V: TRBV5-1
CDR3: CASSPRTGTGYGYTF
DNA: TGCGCCAGCAGCCCTCGTACCGGGACAGGCTATGGCTACACCTTC

J: TRBJ1-1
size: .
D: TRBD1
V: TRBV7-6
CDR3: CASLGFRGLMTEAFF
DNA: TGTGCCAGCCTAGGTTTCAGGGGGCTAATGACTGAAGCTTTCTTT

J: TRBJ2-1
size: .
D: .
V: TRBV10-1
CDR3: CASSVTGTWVDNEQFF
DNA: TGCGCCAGCAGTGTAACCGGGACTTGGGTAGACAATGAGCAGTTCTTC